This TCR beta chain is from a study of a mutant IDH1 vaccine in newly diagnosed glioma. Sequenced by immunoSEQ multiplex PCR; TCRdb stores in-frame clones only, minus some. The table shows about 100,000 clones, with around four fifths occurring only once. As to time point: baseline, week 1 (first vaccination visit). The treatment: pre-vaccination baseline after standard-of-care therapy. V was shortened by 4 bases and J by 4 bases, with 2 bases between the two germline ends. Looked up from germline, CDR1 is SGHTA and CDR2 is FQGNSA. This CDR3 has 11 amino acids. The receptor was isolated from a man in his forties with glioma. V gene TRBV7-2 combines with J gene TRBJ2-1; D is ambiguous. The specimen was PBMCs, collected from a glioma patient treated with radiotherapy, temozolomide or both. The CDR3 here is CASSWYNEQFF. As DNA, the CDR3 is TGTGCCAGCAGCTGGTACAATGAGCAGTTCTTC. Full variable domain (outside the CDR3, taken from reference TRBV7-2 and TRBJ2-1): GAGVSQSPSNKVTEKGKDVELRCDPISGHTALYWYRQSLGQGLEFLIYFQGNSAPDKSGLPSDRFSAERTGGSVSTLTIQRTQQEDSAVYLCASSWYNEQFFGPGTRLTVL.